A single sample is the source of the 27 T cell receptor beta chains below, sequenced in a study of shared clonotypes between healthy human individuals. TCRdb's copy holds only in-frame clones and misses some; the assay was immunoSEQ multiplex PCR. The repertoire has a few million clones, more than 80% of them found once; the top ten carry 0.35% to 0.45%. Source material: naive CD4+ T cells from PBMCs. Subset given: CD45RA+ positively selected. The receptors derive from a man younger than 30 in good health. Some clones in this sample may be carry-over from other donors' samples.

The chain combines TRBV30 with TRBJ1-2, with D perhaps TRBD1 (5 bases). From germline, CDR1 is GTSNPN and CDR2 SVGIG (reference sequence). CDR3 size: 15 residues. V was shortened by 3 bases and J by 2 bases, with 16 bases between the two germline ends. The CDR3 nucleotides are TGTGCCTGGAGAGGCAGGGTTTCAGAGAACTATGGCTACACCTTC. It translates to CAWRGRVSENYGYTF.

CDR3 coding DNA: TGTGCCAGCAGTCAGCAGAGCTCTGGGGCCAACGTCCTGACTTTC. It specifies CASSQQSSGANVLTF. V usage is TRBV27 and J usage is TRBJ2-6; D remains unclear. The CDR3 consists of 15 residues. The germline CDR1 and CDR2 sequences are MNHEY and SMNVEV (reference sequence). Trimming removed 5 bases at V and 0 bases at J, with 8 bases between.

V usage is TRBV11-3 and J usage is TRBJ2-7; TRBD1 agrees at 8 bases. The junction had 7 bases not matched to a gene; V was cut back by 0 bases and J by 3 bases. CDR1 SGHNT and CDR2 YENEEA come from the germline V gene. The CDR3 extends over 16 amino acids. CDR3 protein: CASSLDSGGPFYEQYF. The CDR3 DNA is TGTGCCAGCAGCTTAGATTCAGGGGGCCCCTTCTACGAGCAGTACTTC.

This clone was found once. DNA for the CDR3: TGTGCCAGCAGTAAGGGAGGCCACTACGAGCAGTACTTC. Translation: CASSKGGHYEQYF. The V call is TRBV7-2, the J call TRBJ2-7, with D perhaps matching TRBD2 (6 bases). CDR1 is SGHTA, CDR2 FQGNSA, per germline. The V end was cut by 6 bases, the J end by 3 bases, with 12 bases between. CDR3 length: 13 amino acids. Using reference TRBV7-2 and TRBJ2-7 for the parts outside the CDR3, the full variable domain is GAGVSQSPSNKVTEKGKDVELRCDPISGHTALYWYRQSLGQGLEFLIYFQGNSAPDKSGLPSDRFSAERTGGSVSTLTIQRTQQEDSAVYLCASSKGGHYEQYFGPGTRLTVT.

The chain employs TRBV28 and TRBJ2-7; no clear D. There are 15 residues in the CDR3. Trimming removed 3 bases at V and 0 bases at J, with 12 bases between. Germline V lookup: CDR1 MDHEN, CDR2 SYDVKM. This CDR3 is CASSLGDRRSYEQYF. CDR3 in DNA: TGTGCCAGCAGTTTGGGTGATAGGCGCTCCTACGAGCAGTACTTC.

The rearrangement joins TRBV5-1 to TRBJ2-3; 9 bases are a match to TRBD2. V lost 4 bases, J lost 3 bases, and 6 bases stayed unmatched. Germline assignment: CDR1 SGHRS and CDR2 YFSETQ. This CDR3 is built from 15 residues. The CDR3 reads CASSTDSGRTDTQYF. The CDR3 DNA reads TGCGCCAGCAGCACGGATAGCGGGAGAACAGATACGCAGTATTTT.

The CDR3 region is CASSQTAGPVAGANVLTF. In DNA, the CDR3 is TGTGCCAGCAGCCAAACCGCCGGACCCGTGGCCGGGGCCAACGTCCTGACTTTC. V gene TRBV7-9 combines with J gene TRBJ2-6; D gene ambiguous. The germline V gene has CDR1 SEHNR and CDR2 FQNEAQ (reference sequence). The CDR3 runs 18 residues. Trimming cost V 5 bases and J 4 bases, with 21 bases left between them.

This clone appeared once. The V and J genes are TRBV7-2 and TRBJ1-1; no reliable D call. The germline CDR1 and CDR2 sequences are SGHTA and FQGNSA. Trimming pared 1 base from V and 1 base from J, leaving 10 bases between. The CDR3 has 15 residues. CDR3 protein: CASSLGLVPNTEAFF. CDR3 nucleotide sequence: TGTGCCAGCAGCTTAGGGCTGGTCCCGAACACTGAAGCTTTCTTT.

V is TRBV6-4 and J is TRBJ2-5; perhaps TRBD2 as D (6 bases). The germline V and J ends were trimmed by 2 bases and 9 bases, with 13 bases remaining between them. The CDR3 has 13 amino acids. Germline CDR1 MRHNA, CDR2 SNTAGT. CDR3 residues: CASSDGLTGAQYF. DNA of the CDR3: TGTGCCAGCAGTGACGGGCTTACGGGGGCCCAGTACTTC.

The rearrangement uses TRBV5-8 and TRBJ2-7; D is perhaps TRBD2 (6 bases). The CDR3 consists of 14 residues. The germline CDR1 and CDR2 sequences are SGHTS and YDEGEE. The V end was cut by 4 bases, the J end by 7 bases, with 18 bases between. The DNA of the CDR3 is TGTGCCAGCAGCCTACGGCAGGGAGGTATGGAGCAGTACTTC. Translated, it gives CASSLRQGGMEQYF.

J is TRBJ1-4 and V is TRBV9, with D maybe TRBD1 (5 bases). Trimming pared 4 bases from V and 3 bases from J, leaving 13 bases between. In germline, CDR1 is SGDLS, CDR2 YYNGEE. The CDR3 contains 15 residues. The CDR3 spells CASSSEWGANEKLFF. The DNA for the CDR3 is TGTGCCAGCAGCTCTGAGTGGGGGGCTAATGAAAAACTGTTTTTT.

The J gene is TRBJ2-5, the V gene TRBV14; 8 bases align to TRBD2. CDR3 length equals 15 residues. Germline CDR1 and CDR2: SGHDN and FVKESK. The ends lost 4 bases at V and 5 bases at J; junction bases unmatched: 9. The CDR3 region has the DNA TGTGCCAGCAGCCTAGTTGCGGGAGGATGGGAGACCCAGTACTTC. The encoded protein is CASSLVAGGWETQYF.

CDR3 sequence: CASSLDLLGPGELFF. CDR3 DNA: TGCGCCAGCAGCCTGGACTTATTGGGTCCCGGGGAGCTGTTTTTT. V gene TRBV5-1 combines with J gene TRBJ2-2, with D possibly matching TRBD2 (5 bases). Germline V gives CDR1 SGHRS, CDR2 YFSETQ. V was cut by 4 bases and J by 6 bases, with 16 bases left in between. The CDR3 has 15 amino acids.

J is TRBJ2-7 and V is TRBV23-1; TRBD2 is a possible D gene (6 bases). TRBV23-1 is an open reading frame whose function is uncertain. The CDR3 is 16 residues long. Trimming cost V 4 bases and J 3 bases, with 19 bases left between them. The CDR3 coding sequence is TGCGCCAGCAGTCCGCCAGTGGGGGGAGGTAACTACGAGCAGTACTTC. Its protein is CASSPPVGGGNYEQYF.

In this sample, this clone turned up once. At one of its ends the junction is not consistent with the germline gene, which may arise from a read error. The chain carries TRBV2 and TRBJ2-4; 7 bases are shared with TRBD1. The CDR3 consists of 10 residues. The V gene's germline CDR1 is SNHLY and CDR2 FYNNEI. Written as DNA, the CDR3 is TGTGCCAGCAGGACCGGGACAGAATTCTTC. Translation: CASRTGTEFF.

The J gene is TRBJ1-2, the V gene TRBV28; 7 bases agree with TRBD1. Germline V CDR1 and CDR2: MDHEN, SYDVKM. V lost 8 bases, J lost 7 bases, and 13 bases stayed unmatched. There are 14 residues in the CDR3. The CDR3 region has the DNA TGTGCCAGCCGACTCCAGGGGGTTAGAGCTGGCTACACCTTC. This translates into CASRLQGVRAGYTF.

This clone was recorded only once. The chain joins TRBV9 to TRBJ2-1; D is uncertain. V was cut by 1 base and J by 2 bases, with 7 bases left in between. Germline V lookup: CDR1 SGDLS, CDR2 YYNGEE. This CDR3 contains 14 residues. The CDR3 region has the DNA TGTGCCAGCAGCGTATCGGCCCCCTACAATGAGCAGTTCTTC. Translation gives CASSVSAPYNEQFF.

V and J are TRBV29-1 and TRBJ2-7, with D perhaps TRBD2 (7 bases). The CDR3 sequence is 12 residues long. CDR1 is SQVTM and CDR2 is ANQGSEA in the germline V gene. The CDR3 sequence is CSGGAGTYEQYF. CDR3 in DNA: TGCAGTGGGGGGGCGGGTACCTACGAGCAGTACTTC.

The genes are TRBV28 and TRBJ2-1; perhaps TRBD1 as D (6 bases). Trimming took off 6 bases at V and 6 bases at J, with 27 bases between the two ends. Germline CDR1 is MDHEN and CDR2 is SYDVKM. This CDR3 contains 18 residues. This CDR3 reads CASSLTPVGAAVGNEQFF. The CDR3 nucleotides are TGTGCCAGCAGCTTAACCCCCGTGGGGGCGGCGGTAGGCAATGAGCAGTTCTTC.

The chain links TRBV5-1 to TRBJ2-1; D possibly uses TRBD1 or TRBD2 (6 bases each). Trimming removed 4 bases from V and 9 bases from J, with 23 bases in between. Germline V CDR1 and CDR2: SGHRS, YFSETQ. This CDR3 is built from 16 residues. CDR3 residues: CASSPRGGRDRGEQFF. CDR3 nucleotide sequence: TGCGCCAGCAGCCCGAGAGGGGGGAGAGATCGAGGTGAGCAGTTCTTC.

The chain couples TRBV27 to TRBJ1-1; 8 bases are shared with TRBD1. V trimming: 0 bases; J trimming: 10 bases; junction bases outside the gene matches: 1. Germline V CDR1 and CDR2: MNHEY, SMNVEV (reference sequence). The CDR3 is 12 amino acids. This CDR3 is CASSLSTGGAFF. The CDR3 bases are TGTGCCAGCAGTTTATCCACAGGGGGAGCTTTCTTT.

The chain joins TRBV11-1 to TRBJ2-4, with D unresolved. The CDR3 is 12 residues long. V lost 4 bases to trimming and J lost 8 bases, with 9 bases between them. Germline V lookup: CDR1 SGHAT, CDR2 FQDESV (reference sequence). CDR3 sequence: CASSSPMDIQYF. The CDR3 bases are TGTGCCAGCAGCTCCCCCATGGACATTCAGTACTTC.

The J gene is TRBJ2-3, the V gene TRBV7-9, with D possibly TRBD1 on 5 matching bases. Looked up from germline, CDR1 is SEHNR and CDR2 is FQNEAQ (reference sequence). Trimming shortened V by 5 bases and J by 6 bases, and 18 bases separated the two germline ends. This CDR3 comprises 15 residues. CDR3 DNA: TGTGCCAGCAGCCCGTCGACAGCTTCAGGGGATACGCAGTATTTT. Translating gives CASSPSTASGDTQYF. The whole variable domain, filled in from reference TRBV7-9 and TRBJ2-3, reads DTGVSQNPRHKITKRGQNVTFRCDPISEHNRLYWYRQTLGQGPEFLTYFQNEAQLEKSRLLSDRFSAERPKGSFSTLEIQRTEQGDSAMYLCASSPSTASGDTQYFGPGTRLTVL.

This CDR3 reads CASSPGLAETDTQYF. Here the CDR3 DNA reads TGTGCCAGCAGCCCGGGACTAGCGGAGACAGATACGCAGTATTTT. V is TRBV11-3 and J is TRBJ2-3, with 11 bases lining up with TRBD2. Germline CDR1 SGHNT, CDR2 YENEEA. V trimming: 5 bases; J trimming: 3 bases; junction bases outside the gene matches: 4. This CDR3 is built from 15 residues. Combining the CDR3 with reference TRBV11-3 and TRBJ2-3 gives the whole variable domain EAGVVQSPRYKIIEKKQPVAFWCNPISGHNTLYWYLQNLGQGPELLIRYENEEAVDDSQLPKDRFSAERLKGVDSTLKIQPAELGDSAVYLCASSPGLAETDTQYFGPGTRLTVL.

V usage is TRBV28 and J usage is TRBJ2-5, with 11 positions matching TRBD1. Per germline, CDR1 MDHEN and CDR2 SYDVKM. Trimming took 9 bases from V and 4 from J; bases not matched to a gene: 10. The CDR3 spans 15 residues. This chain's CDR3 is CASTPIGQGAETQYF. In DNA form, the CDR3 reads TGTGCCAGTACCCCGATAGGACAGGGGGCAGAGACCCAGTACTTC.

The gene calls are TRBV27 and TRBJ1-2; tentatively, D is TRBD1 (6 bases). The CDR3 contains 13 residues. Trimming left V 6 bases short and J 4 bases short, with 12 bases between. Germline loops: CDR1 MNHEY, CDR2 SMNVEV (reference sequence). CDR3: CASSPTGFYGYTF. The CDR3 nucleotides are TGTGCCAGCAGCCCAACAGGGTTCTATGGCTACACCTTC.

The chain has TRBV7-9 and TRBJ1-3, with 7 nucleotides matching TRBD1. CDR3 length: 13 residues. Trimming cost V 5 bases and J 4 bases; bases outside gene matches: 2. Germline V gene data show CDR1 as SEHNR and CDR2 as FQNEAQ (reference sequence). CDR3 loop: CASSTDRGNTIYF. The CDR3, as DNA: TGTGCCAGCAGCACGGACAGGGGAAACACCATATATTTT. The entire variable domain, with the rest obtained from reference TRBV7-9 and TRBJ1-3, is as follows: DTGVSQNPRHKITKRGQNVTFRCDPISEHNRLYWYRQTLGQGPEFLTYFQNEAQLEKSRLLSDRFSAERPKGSFSTLEIQRTEQGDSAMYLCASSTDRGNTIYFGEGSWLTVV.